A single sample is the source of the 20 T cell receptor beta chains below, sequenced in a study of T cell responses to AZD1222 COVID-19 vaccine (TCRdb year 2021). Read against the paper, the sample's time point label means: baseline before first vaccination. Library method: the immunoSEQ multiplex PCR assay. In its TCRdb copy, this immuneACCESS table keeps in-frame sequences only and misses some clones. Where compared with another copy, unresolved V genes explain less than half of these, and the others have no known cause. The sample records about 140,000 clones, almost 90% of which are singletons. The ten largest clones represent about 3.5% of the sample. The material sequenced was peripheral blood, taken on day 0 of AZD1222 vaccination. These receptors all come from an adult in good health.

J is TRBJ1-1 and V is TRBV11-2; D is perhaps TRBD1 (6 bases). The ends were cut back, 2 bases at V and 5 bases at J, with 12 bases in the middle. CDR3 length: 14 residues. CDR1 is SGHAT and CDR2 is FQNNGV in the germline V gene. CDR3 region: CASSLSRGETEAFF. The CDR3 nucleotides read TGTGCCAGCAGCTTATCGAGGGGGGAGACTGAAGCTTTCTTT.

The V gene is TRBV6-5, the J gene TRBJ1-1; a possible D gene is TRBD1 (5 bases). Germline CDR1 reads MNHEY; CDR2 reads SVGAGI. V lost 2 bases and J lost 4, with 14 bases in between. This CDR3 is built from 15 residues. CDR3 in amino acids: CASSYGRGIGTEAFF. The CDR3 coding sequence is TGTGCCAGCAGTTACGGGCGGGGCATCGGCACTGAAGCTTTCTTT.

This chain links TRBV6-5 with TRBJ2-7; no definite D call. V shed 4 bases and J shed 0 bases, with 7 bases lying between them. This CDR3 contains 13 residues. Germline V lookup: CDR1 MNHEY, CDR2 SVGAGI. CDR3 coding DNA: TGTGCCAGCAGTTTAGCCAGCTCCTACGAGCAGTACTTC. It is translated as CASSLASSYEQYF.

This chain joins TRBV7-9 and TRBJ1-1; the match to TRBD1 covers 8 bases. CDR3 length: 15 amino acids. The germline gives CDR1 SEHNR, CDR2 FQNEAQ (reference sequence). V dropped 4 bases and J dropped 2; count of bases not matched to a gene: 6. The CDR3 sequence is CASSWGGQGNTEAFF. CDR3 nucleotide sequence: TGTGCCAGCAGCTGGGGTGGACAGGGAAACACTGAAGCTTTCTTT.

This clone was counted once. The rearrangement joins TRBV24-1 to TRBJ2-1; D may be TRBD2 (6 bases). Germline CDR1 is KGHDR and CDR2 is SFDVKD. V was trimmed by 6 bases and J by 7 bases, leaving 12 bases between them. This CDR3 comprises 13 residues. Written as DNA, the CDR3 is TGTGCCACCAGTTCTAGCGTCGATAATGAGCAGTTCTTC. Translating gives CATSSSVDNEQFF.

The chain links TRBV7-2 to TRBJ1-4; a possible D gene is TRBD1 (6 bases). The germline gives CDR1 SGHTA, CDR2 FQGNSA. With 6 bases removed from V and 2 bases from J, the gap between germline ends came to 13 bases. The CDR3 is made up of 15 amino acids. The CDR3 spells CASSRNRDTNEKLFF. DNA of the CDR3: TGTGCCAGCAGTCGTAACAGGGATACTAATGAAAAACTGTTTTTT.

The gene calls are TRBV9 and TRBJ2-5; D tentatively reads TRBD1 or TRBD2 (5 bases each). Trimming took 2 bases from V and 2 from J, leaving 10 bases between them. CDR1 and CDR2 from the germline V gene are SGDLS and YYNGEE. CDR3 length equals 14 residues. The CDR3 reads CASSVSGTQETQYF. The CDR3 region has the DNA TGTGCCAGCAGCGTTTCTGGGACGCAAGAGACCCAGTACTTC.

The chain couples TRBV27 to TRBJ2-7; a possible D gene is TRBD2 (6 bases). Germline assignment: CDR1 MNHEY and CDR2 SMNVEV (reference sequence). V lost 5 bases to trimming and J lost 3 bases, with 20 bases between them. The CDR3 sequence is 16 residues long. CDR3 loop: CASSPSPRGRFYEQYF. CDR3 DNA: TGTGCCAGCAGTCCCTCCCCTCGGGGGAGGTTCTACGAGCAGTACTTC.

This chain links TRBV5-1 with TRBJ2-7, with 8 bases that match TRBD2. Germline V gene sequence: CDR1 SGHRS, CDR2 YFSETQ. With 2 bases clipped from V and 3 bases from J, the junction kept 7 bases outside the gene matches. This CDR3 is 15 amino acids long. The CDR3 nucleotides are TGCGCCAGCAGCTTTAGGGCGGGAGGTATCTACGAGCAGTACTTC. This translates into CASSFRAGGIYEQYF.

The V call is TRBV30, the J call TRBJ1-3; 8 bases are shared with TRBD1. The V and J ends lost 1 base and 2 bases, in that order; junction bases with no gene match: 7. Germline values: CDR1 GTSNPN, CDR2 SVGIG (reference sequence). The CDR3 covers 16 residues. DNA of the CDR3: TGTGCCTGGAGTGCCGGGGACAGGCGGACTGGAAACACCATATATTTT. Residues: CAWSAGDRRTGNTIYF.

The chain combines TRBV10-3 with TRBJ2-1; TRBD2 matches at 10 bases. This CDR3 contains 17 residues. V was clipped by 1 base and J by 4 bases; unmatched bases: 7. Per the germline V gene, CDR1 is ENHRY and CDR2 is SYGVKD. CDR3 nucleotides: TGTGCCATCAGTGAGTTTAGGAGCGGGGGGGTTTACAATGAGCAGTTCTTC. It specifies CAISEFRSGGVYNEQFF.

The genes are TRBV27 and TRBJ2-7, with 8 bases lining up with TRBD2. Trimming at V came to 3 bases and at J to 0 bases, leaving 1 base not matched to a gene. CDR1 is MNHEY and CDR2 is SMNVEV in the germline V gene (reference sequence). CDR3 length: 14 residues. CDR3 nucleotides: TGTGCCAGCAGTTTCAGCGGGAGCTCCTACGAGCAGTACTTC. This translates into CASSFSGSSYEQYF.

This clone has just one count. The chain combines TRBV6-2 or TRBV6-3 with TRBJ2-7; 7 nucleotides line up with TRBD1. The ends lost 2 bases at V and 5 bases at J; junction bases unmatched: 0. CDR3 length: 12 amino acids. Germline V gives CDR1 MNHEY, CDR2 SVGEGT. CDR3 coding DNA: TGTGCCAGCAGTTACGGGACAGACGAGCAGTACTTC. The encoded protein is CASSYGTDEQYF.

This clone was picked up one time. One junction end does not reproduce the germline sequence, and a read error may be involved. CDR3 nucleotides: TGTGCCAGCACTTTACAGGGGCATGAAAAACTGTTTTTT. This codes for CASTLQGHEKLFF. The rearrangement uses TRBV12-3 or TRBV12-4 and TRBJ1-4, with 7 nucleotides matching TRBD1. CDR3 length: 13 residues.

The J gene is TRBJ1-1, the V gene TRBV10-3; tentatively, D is TRBD1 (5 bases). Germline CDR1 reads ENHRY; CDR2 reads SYGVKD. This CDR3 has 14 amino acids. The V end lost 0 bases, the J end lost 3 bases, and 8 bases lay between the germline ends. CDR3 nucleotide sequence: TGTGCCATCAGTGAGTCCCGGGGGGACACTGAAGCTTTCTTT. This encodes CAISESRGDTEAFF.

The CDR3 region has the DNA TGTGCCAGCACTGGACAGGGGGGAAAAAAGCAGTACTTC. Protein product: CASTGQGGKKQYF. V and J are TRBV6-5 and TRBJ2-7; 10 bases are a match to TRBD1. CDR1 and CDR2 (germline): MNHEY, SVGAGI. This CDR3 has 13 residues. The V and J ends lost 7 bases and 8 bases, in that order; junction bases with no gene match: 8.

This clone appeared once. The CDR3 region has the DNA TGTGCCAGCAGTTTAGGGACAGCCCTAGAAGCTTTCTTT. Amino acids: CASSLGTALEAFF. The J gene is TRBJ1-1, the V gene TRBV12-3 or TRBV12-4, with D maybe TRBD1 (6 bases). The CDR3 is 13 residues long. V lost 1 base, J lost 8 bases, and 11 bases lay in between.

The chain combines TRBV2 with TRBJ2-7; 11 nucleotides align to TRBD2. CDR1 is SNHLY and CDR2 is FYNNEI in the germline V gene. This CDR3 is built from 14 residues. The V gene end was trimmed by 8 bases and the J gene end by 3 bases; junction bases not matched to a gene: 6. The CDR3 coding sequence is TGTGCCAGCGTCGGGACTAGCGGTTACTACGAGCAGTACTTC. Amino acids: CASVGTSGYYEQYF.

The V call is TRBV14, the J call TRBJ2-1; D gene uncertain. Trimming shortened V by 4 bases and J by 8 bases, and 9 bases separated the two germline ends. Germline assignment: CDR1 SGHDN and CDR2 FVKESK. This CDR3 spans 12 amino acids. For the CDR3, the DNA is TGTGCCAGCAGCCCAAGCAGACATGAGCAGTTCTTC. Translating gives CASSPSRHEQFF.

CDR3 sequence (DNA): TGTGCCTCATCCACAGGCTCTGGGGCCAACGTCCTGACTTTC. It yields the protein CASSTGSGANVLTF. J is TRBJ2-6 and V is TRBV10-3; D might be TRBD1 (5 bases). The germline V gene encodes CDR1 ENHRY and CDR2 SYGVKD. V lost 11 bases and J lost 0, with 11 bases in between. The CDR3 covers 14 residues.